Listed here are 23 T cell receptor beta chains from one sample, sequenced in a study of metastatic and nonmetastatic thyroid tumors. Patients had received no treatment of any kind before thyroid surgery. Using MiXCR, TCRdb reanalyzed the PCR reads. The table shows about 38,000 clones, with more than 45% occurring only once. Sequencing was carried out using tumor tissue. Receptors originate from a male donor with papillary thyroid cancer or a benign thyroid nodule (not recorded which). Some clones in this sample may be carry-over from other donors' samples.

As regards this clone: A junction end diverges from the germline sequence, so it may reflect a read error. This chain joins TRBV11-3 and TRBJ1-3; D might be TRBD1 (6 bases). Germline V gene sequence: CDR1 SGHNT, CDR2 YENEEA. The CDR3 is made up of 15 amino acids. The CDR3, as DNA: TGTGCCAGCAGCTTACGCGGGACAACTGGAGACACCATATATTTT. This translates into CASSLRGTTGDTIYF.

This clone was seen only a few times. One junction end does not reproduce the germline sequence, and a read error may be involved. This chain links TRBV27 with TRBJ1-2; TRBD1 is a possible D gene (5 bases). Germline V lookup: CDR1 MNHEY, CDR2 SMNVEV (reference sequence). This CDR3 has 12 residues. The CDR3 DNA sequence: TGTGCCAGCAGTTTTGACCAGGGTTTAATCTACTTC. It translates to CASSFDQGLIYF.

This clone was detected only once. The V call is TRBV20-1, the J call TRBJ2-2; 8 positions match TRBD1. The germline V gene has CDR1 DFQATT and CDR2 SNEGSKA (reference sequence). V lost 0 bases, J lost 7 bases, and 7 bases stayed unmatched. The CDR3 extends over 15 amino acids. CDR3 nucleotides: TGCAGTGCTAGAGATCCAGGGGGCGAGGTCGGGGAGCTGTTTTTT. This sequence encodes CSARDPGGEVGELFF.

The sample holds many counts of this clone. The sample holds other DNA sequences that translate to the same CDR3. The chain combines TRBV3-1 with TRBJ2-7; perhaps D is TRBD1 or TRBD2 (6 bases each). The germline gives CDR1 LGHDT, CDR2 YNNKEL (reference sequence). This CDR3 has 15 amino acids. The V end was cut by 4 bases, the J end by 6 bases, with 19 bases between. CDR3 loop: CASSPSVGGIGEQYF. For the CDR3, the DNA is TGTGCCAGCAGCCCCAGCGTGGGGGGCATAGGCGAGCAGTACTTC.

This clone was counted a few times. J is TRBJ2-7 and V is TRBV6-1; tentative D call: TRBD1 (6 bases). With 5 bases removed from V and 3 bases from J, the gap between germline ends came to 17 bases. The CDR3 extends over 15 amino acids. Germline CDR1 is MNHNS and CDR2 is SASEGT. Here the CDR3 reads CASSNYQGTGYEQYF. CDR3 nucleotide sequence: TGTGCCAGCAGTAATTATCAGGGGACCGGCTACGAGCAGTACTTC.

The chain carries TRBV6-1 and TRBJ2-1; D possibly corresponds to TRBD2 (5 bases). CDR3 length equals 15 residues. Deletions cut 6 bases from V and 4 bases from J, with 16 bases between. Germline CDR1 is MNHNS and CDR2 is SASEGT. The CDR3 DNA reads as TGTGCCAGCAGAGAAAGCGGAGAGATATACAATGAGCAGTTCTTC. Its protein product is CASRESGEIYNEQFF.

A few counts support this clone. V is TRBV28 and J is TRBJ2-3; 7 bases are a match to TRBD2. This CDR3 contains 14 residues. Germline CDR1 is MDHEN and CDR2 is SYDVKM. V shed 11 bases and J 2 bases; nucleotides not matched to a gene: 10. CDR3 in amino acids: CAGRPGGNTDTQYF. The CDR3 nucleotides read TGTGCCGGGCGTCCGGGGGGTAACACAGATACGCAGTATTTT.

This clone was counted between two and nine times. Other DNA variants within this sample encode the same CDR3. The CDR3 sequence is CASSRAGGSYNSPLHF. DNA of the CDR3: TGTGCCAGCAGCCGAGCGGGGGGGTCCTATAATTCACCCCTCCACTTT. The chain recombines TRBV27 with TRBJ1-6; a possible D gene is TRBD1 (5 bases). The CDR3 covers 16 residues. V was shortened by 6 bases and J by 1 base, with 13 bases between the two germline ends. Germline V lookup: CDR1 MNHEY, CDR2 SMNVEV (reference sequence).

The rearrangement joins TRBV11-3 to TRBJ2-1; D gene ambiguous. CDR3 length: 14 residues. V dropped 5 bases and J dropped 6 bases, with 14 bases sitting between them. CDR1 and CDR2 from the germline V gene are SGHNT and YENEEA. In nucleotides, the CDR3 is TGTGCCAGCAGCCCCCGTGCGGAAGGCAATGAGCAGTTCTTC. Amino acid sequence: CASSPRAEGNEQFF.

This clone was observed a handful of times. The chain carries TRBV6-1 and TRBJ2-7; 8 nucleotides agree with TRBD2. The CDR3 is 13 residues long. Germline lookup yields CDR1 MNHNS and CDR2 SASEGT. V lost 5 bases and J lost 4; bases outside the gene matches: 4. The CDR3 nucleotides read TGTGCCAGCAGTACGGGACTAGGGTACGAGCAGTACTTC. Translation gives CASSTGLGYEQYF.

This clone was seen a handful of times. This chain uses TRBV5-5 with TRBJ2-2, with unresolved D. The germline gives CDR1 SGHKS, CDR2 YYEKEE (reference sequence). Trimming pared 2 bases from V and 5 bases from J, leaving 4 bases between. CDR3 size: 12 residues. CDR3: CASSFRTGELFF. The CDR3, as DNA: TGTGCCAGCAGCTTCAGGACCGGGGAGCTGTTTTTT. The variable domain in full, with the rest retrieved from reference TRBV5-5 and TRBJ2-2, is DAGVTQSPTHLIKTRGQQVTLRCSPISGHKSVSWYQQVLGQGPQFIFQYYEKEERGRGNFPDRFSARQFPNYSSELNVNALLLGDSALYLCASSFRTGELFFGEGSRLTVL.

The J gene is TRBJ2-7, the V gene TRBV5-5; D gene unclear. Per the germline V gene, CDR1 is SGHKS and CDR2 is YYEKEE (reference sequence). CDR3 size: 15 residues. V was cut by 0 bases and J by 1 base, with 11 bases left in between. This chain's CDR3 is CASSLEAARSYEQYF. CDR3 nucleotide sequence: TGTGCCAGCAGCTTGGAGGCAGCACGATCCTACGAGCAGTACTTC.

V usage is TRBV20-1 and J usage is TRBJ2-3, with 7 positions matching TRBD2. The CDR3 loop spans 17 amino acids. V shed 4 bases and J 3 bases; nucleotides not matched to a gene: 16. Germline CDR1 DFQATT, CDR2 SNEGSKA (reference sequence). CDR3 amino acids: CSAKRLGTTTKTDTQYF. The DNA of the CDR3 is TGCAGTGCTAAAAGACTCGGGACTACGACAAAGACAGATACGCAGTATTTT.

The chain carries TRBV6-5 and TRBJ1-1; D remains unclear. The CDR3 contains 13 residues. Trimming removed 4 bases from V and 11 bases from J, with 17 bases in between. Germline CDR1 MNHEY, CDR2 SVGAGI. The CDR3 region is CASSSRPLVGAFF. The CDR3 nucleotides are TGTGCCAGCAGTTCCCGGCCCCTTGTGGGGGCTTTCTTT.

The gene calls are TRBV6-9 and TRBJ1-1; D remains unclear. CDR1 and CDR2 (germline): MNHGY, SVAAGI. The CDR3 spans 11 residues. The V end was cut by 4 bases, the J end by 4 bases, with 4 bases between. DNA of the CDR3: TGTGCCAGCAGTTCGGTCACTGAAGCTTTCTTT. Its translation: CASSSVTEAFF.

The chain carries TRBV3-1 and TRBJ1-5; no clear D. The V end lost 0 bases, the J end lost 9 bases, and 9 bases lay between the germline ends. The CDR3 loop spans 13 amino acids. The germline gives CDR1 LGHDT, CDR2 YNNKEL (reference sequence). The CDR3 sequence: CASSQDTERPQHF. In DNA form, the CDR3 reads TGTGCCAGCAGCCAAGATACGGAGAGGCCCCAGCATTTT. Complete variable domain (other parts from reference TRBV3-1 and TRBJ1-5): DTAVSQTPKYLVTQMGNDKSIKCEQNLGHDTMYWYKQDSKKFLKIMFSYNNKELIINETVPNRFSPKSPDKAHLNLHINSLELGDSAVYFCASSQDTERPQHFGDGTRLSIL.

The CDR3 sequence: CASSYTVSYEQYF. CDR3 in DNA: TGTGCCAGCAGTTATACGGTCTCCTACGAGCAGTACTTC. The chain combines TRBV27 with TRBJ2-7; no clear D gene. CDR1 and CDR2 (germline): MNHEY, SMNVEV (reference sequence). This CDR3 spans 13 amino acids. Deletions cut 4 bases from V and 0 bases from J, with 7 bases between.

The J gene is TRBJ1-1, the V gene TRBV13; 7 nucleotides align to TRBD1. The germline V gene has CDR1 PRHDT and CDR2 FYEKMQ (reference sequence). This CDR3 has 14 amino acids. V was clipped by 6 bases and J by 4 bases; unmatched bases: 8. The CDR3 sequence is CASRWRGQGTEAFF. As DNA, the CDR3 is TGTGCCAGCAGATGGAGGGGGCAAGGCACTGAAGCTTTCTTT.

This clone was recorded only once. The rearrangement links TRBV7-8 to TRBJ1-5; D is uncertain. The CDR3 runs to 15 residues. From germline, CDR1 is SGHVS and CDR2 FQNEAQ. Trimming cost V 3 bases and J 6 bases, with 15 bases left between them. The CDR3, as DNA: TGTGCCAGCAGCTTTGAACAGAACTTGGGTCAGCCCCAGCATTTT. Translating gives CASSFEQNLGQPQHF.

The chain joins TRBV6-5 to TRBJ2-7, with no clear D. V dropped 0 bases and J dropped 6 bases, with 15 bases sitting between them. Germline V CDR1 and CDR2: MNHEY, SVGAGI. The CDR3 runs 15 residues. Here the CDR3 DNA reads TGTGCCAGCAGTTACTCGGTTAGGGATGGGGTCGAGCAGTACTTC. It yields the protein CASSYSVRDGVEQYF.

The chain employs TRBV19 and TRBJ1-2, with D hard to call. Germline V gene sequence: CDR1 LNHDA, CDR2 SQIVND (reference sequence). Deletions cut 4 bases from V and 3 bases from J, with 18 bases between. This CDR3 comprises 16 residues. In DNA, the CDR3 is TGTGCCAGTAGTAACCGGGTAGGCACTCTCTACTATGGCTACACCTTC. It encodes CASSNRVGTLYYGYTF.

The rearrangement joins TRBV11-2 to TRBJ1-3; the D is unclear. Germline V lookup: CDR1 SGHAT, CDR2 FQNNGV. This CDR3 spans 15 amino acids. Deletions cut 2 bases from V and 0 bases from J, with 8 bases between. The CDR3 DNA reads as TGTGCCAGCAGCTTAAGGATGAACTCTGGAAACACCATATATTTT. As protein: CASSLRMNSGNTIYF.

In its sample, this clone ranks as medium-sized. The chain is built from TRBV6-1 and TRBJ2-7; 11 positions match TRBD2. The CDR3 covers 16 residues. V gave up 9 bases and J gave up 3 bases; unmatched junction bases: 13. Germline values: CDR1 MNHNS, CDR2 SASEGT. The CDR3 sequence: CASNYNEGTSGYEQYF. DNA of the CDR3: TGTGCCAGTAATTATAACGAGGGGACTAGCGGCTACGAGCAGTACTTC.